A single sample gave rise to the 4 T cell receptor beta chains below, sequenced in a study of blood T cell repertoires in COVID-19 (dated by TCRdb to 2020 to 2022). Preparation of the library involved the immunoSEQ multiplex PCR assay. TCRdb holds this immuneACCESS table with in-frame rearrangements only. Some clones are missing; in checked studies, unresolved V genes explain under half, and the rest has no known cause. The sample table lists 250,000 to 300,000 clones, about 86% of them with a count of one. The top ten clones comprise 3.5% to 4% of the sample. The sample was peripheral blood. These receptors all come from a man aged 18 to 29 with active or convalescent COVID-19.

This chain connects TRBV6-2 or TRBV6-3 to TRBJ1-2; 10 bases fit TRBD1. CDR3 length: 15 amino acids. Germline V gene data show CDR1 as MNHEY and CDR2 as SVGEGT. V was clipped by 0 bases and J by 7 bases; unmatched bases: 5. The CDR3 bases are TGTGCCAGCAGTTACTCGGACAGGGGGAGTGGTGGCTACACCTTC. Protein product: CASSYSDRGSGGYTF.

This chain uses TRBV24-1 with TRBJ2-7, with D perhaps matching TRBD1 (6 bases). The CDR3 runs 14 residues. Trimming removed 4 bases at V and 7 bases at J, with 16 bases between. Germline-derived CDR1 and CDR2 are KGHDR and SFDVKD. Here the CDR3 reads CATSDPSTGWEQYF. The CDR3 bases are TGTGCCACCAGTGACCCATCGACAGGATGGGAGCAGTACTTC.

The genes are TRBV7-2 and TRBJ2-3, with D hard to call. Germline V lookup: CDR1 SGHTA, CDR2 FQGNSA. The CDR3 covers 15 residues. V was shortened by 1 base and J by 3 bases, with 11 bases between the two germline ends. CDR3 nucleotides: TGTGCCAGCAGCTTAGTTCTCCTTCGGACAGATACGCAGTATTTT. It specifies CASSLVLLRTDTQYF.

The gene calls are TRBV19 and TRBJ1-2; 7 bases align to TRBD1. Trimming cost V 6 bases and J 4 bases; bases outside gene matches: 5. The CDR3 is 13 amino acids. Germline values: CDR1 LNHDA, CDR2 SQIVND (reference sequence). The DNA of the CDR3 is TGTGCCAGTAGCATCAGACAGGGCTATGGCTACACCTTC. Translation: CASSIRQGYGYTF.